This T cell receptor (beta chain) was identified during a study of spatial heterogeneity in lung cancer. Study in general: Detection consistently yielded more beta chains than alpha chains. Whole-study results and caveats: At resection, ubiquitous expanded tumor TCRs appeared in blood more than at follow-up.

This clonotype was counted many times. Its target is not known. The CDR3 extends over 12 amino acids. Germline CDR1 DFQATT, CDR2 SNEGSKA (reference sequence). V dropped 2 bases and J dropped 6; count of bases not matched to a gene: 0. Carried by each TCR cDNA molecule was a unique molecular identifier. TCRdb re-derived calls from the 5' RACE reads in MiXCR, one entry per CDR3 protein. The table records tens of thousands of distinct CDR3 sequences, roughly an eighth of them present only once. Time point indicated: sample taken at primary tumor resection. Extraction of whole RNA from tumor, nontumor lung or frozen PBMC preceded unsorted sequencing. Samples were obtained from roughly 65 donors, all untreated early-stage non-small cell lung cancer patients.

The rearrangement links TRBV20-1 to TRBJ1-3; TRBD1 agrees at 8 bases. The receptor was derived from a male donor with early-stage non-small cell lung cancer. Source: PBMCs, taken at surgery. CDR3 sequence reads: CSARQGANTIYF. The CDR3 nucleotides read TGCAGTGCTAGACAGGGGGCAAACACCATATATTTT.